These 9 T cell receptor beta chains originate from one sample sequenced in a study of blood T cell repertoires in COVID-19. Measured with immunoSEQ multiplex PCR; TCRdb has only the in-frame clones, and not every one. The sample yields tens of thousands of clones, more than 80% seen once. Sequencing was carried out using peripheral blood. These receptors were collected from a woman aged 65 to 85 with acute or convalescent COVID-19.

This clone showed up just a few times. V and J are TRBV28 and TRBJ2-6; D is possibly TRBD2 (6 bases). The CDR3 totals 15 residues. V gave up 7 bases and J gave up 5 bases, with 15 bases separating them. Per germline, CDR1 MDHEN and CDR2 SYDVKM. CDR3 nucleotide sequence: TGTGCCAGCACGGTGGGAGGCCTTTGGGCCAACGTCCTGACTTTC. It specifies CASTVGGLWANVLTF.

The V gene is TRBV6-5, the J gene TRBJ2-1; 9 bases are a match to TRBD2. The CDR3 sequence is 13 residues long. Looked up from germline, CDR1 is MNHEY and CDR2 is SVGAGI. Trimming removed 6 bases from V and 4 bases from J; junction bases left unmatched: 1. This CDR3 is CASRTSGYNEQFF. The CDR3 DNA reads as TGTGCCAGCAGAACTAGCGGGTACAATGAGCAGTTCTTC.

The chain employs TRBV15 and TRBJ2-1; 9 bases fit TRBD2. V was pared by 3 bases and J by 9 bases, with 6 bases of the junction left unmatched. Germline-derived CDR1 and CDR2 are LNHNV and YYDKDF (reference sequence). This CDR3 contains 14 residues. The CDR3 coding sequence is TGTGCCACCAGCAGGATCGAGCGGGAGGTTGAGCAGTTCTTC. It encodes CATSRIEREVEQFF.

The rearrangement uses TRBV2 and TRBJ1-4; 7 bases are shared with TRBD1. The CDR3 is 14 residues long. CDR1 SNHLY and CDR2 FYNNEI come from the germline V gene. The J segment lost 6 bases and the V segment lost 7 bases, leaving 8 bases of the junction unmatched. In DNA, the CDR3 is TGTGCCAGCAAGTATAACAGGGGATATGAAAAACTGTTTTTT. It is translated as CASKYNRGYEKLFF.

This clone was picked up a small number of times. This chain links TRBV4-2 with TRBJ2-6, with TRBD1 identical over 7 bases. The CDR3 has 18 residues. V gave up 4 bases and J gave up 0 bases; unmatched junction bases: 9. Germline V gene data show CDR1 as LGHNA and CDR2 as YNFKEQ. The CDR3: CASSLQGPGGSGANVLTF. The CDR3 region has the DNA TGTGCCAGCAGCCTCCAAGGCCCAGGGGGCTCTGGGGCCAACGTCCTGACTTTC.

The rearrangement uses TRBV5-1 and TRBJ2-7; 7 bases line up with TRBD2. CDR1 is SGHRS, CDR2 YFSETQ, per germline. V was clipped by 4 bases and J by 4 bases; unmatched bases: 11. The CDR3 runs to 15 residues. CDR3 sequence: CASSPHSPGGYEQYF. The CDR3 coding sequence is TGCGCCAGCAGCCCCCATTCCCCGGGGGGATACGAGCAGTACTTC.

V usage is TRBV14 and J usage is TRBJ1-2, with D unclear. The CDR3 contains 13 residues. Germline V lookup: CDR1 SGHDN, CDR2 FVKESK. The V gene lost 4 bases and the J gene lost 5 bases, with 11 bases spanning the gap. CDR3 DNA: TGTGCCAGCAGCCGCGGGAAGAGATATGGCTACACCTTC. As protein: CASSRGKRYGYTF.

The chain couples TRBV5-1 to TRBJ1-5, with TRBD1 identical over 12 bases. This CDR3 region has 15 residues. V was pared by 0 bases and J by 8 bases, with 3 bases of the junction left unmatched. The germline gives CDR1 SGHRS, CDR2 YFSETQ. The CDR3 reads CASSLDGTGGEPQHF. The CDR3, as DNA: TGCGCCAGCAGCTTGGACGGGACAGGGGGCGAGCCCCAGCATTTT.

CDR3 protein: CASKGTGTANTEAFF. Here the CDR3 DNA reads TGTGCCAGTAAGGGGACCGGGACAGCGAACACTGAAGCTTTCTTT. The V call is TRBV19, the J call TRBJ1-1, with 7 bases identical to TRBD1. The germline V gene has CDR1 LNHDA and CDR2 SQIVND (reference sequence). With V trimmed by 7 bases and J by 1 base, 9 bases remained unmatched. The CDR3 is 15 residues long. Variable domain in full (rest from reference TRBV19 and TRBJ1-1): DGGITQSPKYLFRKEGQNVTLSCEQNLNHDAMYWYRQDPGQGLRLIYYSQIVNDFQKGDIAEGYSVSREKKESFPLTVTSAQKNPTAFYLCASKGTGTANTEAFFGQGTRLTVV.